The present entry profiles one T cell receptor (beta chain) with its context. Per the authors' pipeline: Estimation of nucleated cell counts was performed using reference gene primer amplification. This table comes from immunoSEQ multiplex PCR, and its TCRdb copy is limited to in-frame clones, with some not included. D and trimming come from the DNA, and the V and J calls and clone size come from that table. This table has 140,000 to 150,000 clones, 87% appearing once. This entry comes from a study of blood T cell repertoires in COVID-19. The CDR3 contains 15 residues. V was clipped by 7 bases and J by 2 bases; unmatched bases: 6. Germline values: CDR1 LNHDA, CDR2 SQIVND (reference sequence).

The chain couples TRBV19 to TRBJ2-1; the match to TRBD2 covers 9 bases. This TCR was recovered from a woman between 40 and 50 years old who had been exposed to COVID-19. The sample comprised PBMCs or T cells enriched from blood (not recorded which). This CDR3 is CASTLTSGPYNEQFF. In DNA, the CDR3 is TGTGCCAGTACCCTGACTAGCGGCCCCTACAATGAGCAGTTCTTC.